These 20 T cell receptor beta chains came from one sample sequenced in a study of a mutant IDH1 vaccine in newly diagnosed glioma. The time point denotes: week 11, during vaccination. Doses comprised 300 ug of mutant IDH1 20-mer peptide each, plus topical imiquimod. The antigens these receptors bind are not known. Profiling relied on immunoSEQ multiplex PCR, and the TCRdb table lists in-frame clones only, not all of them. The sample consists of 110,000 or so clones, 90% of them appearing once. The sequencing used PBMCs, collected from a glioma patient whose treatment included an IDH1 peptide vaccine. These receptors were collected from a woman aged 50 to 65 with glioma.

The V gene is TRBV19, the J gene TRBJ2-5, with TRBD1 matching over 9 bases. Germline V gene sequence: CDR1 LNHDA, CDR2 SQIVND (reference sequence). The CDR3 runs 14 residues. Trimming removed 6 bases from V and 4 bases from J; junction bases left unmatched: 6. The CDR3: CASSPMGQGETQYF. The CDR3 region has the DNA TGTGCCAGTAGCCCAATGGGACAGGGAGAGACCCAGTACTTC.

This clone was counted a single time. The CDR3 sequence: CASSPGVGANVLTF. As DNA, the CDR3 is TGTGCCAGCAGCCCAGGGGTCGGGGCCAACGTCCTGACTTTC. The chain links TRBV9 to TRBJ2-6, with D possibly TRBD1 on 6 matching bases. The V gene lost 4 bases and the J gene lost 4 bases, with 9 bases spanning the gap. Germline V gives CDR1 SGDLS, CDR2 YYNGEE. This CDR3 is 14 amino acids long.

This chain uses TRBV28 with TRBJ2-7; 8 bases line up with TRBD2. The germline V gene has CDR1 MDHEN and CDR2 SYDVKM. Trimming removed 8 bases from V and 9 bases from J; junction bases left unmatched: 15. The CDR3 length is 14 residues. The CDR3 DNA is TGTGCCAGCGGCGGCCCGGGGGGGCGAATTGGGCAGTACTTC. Translation gives CASGGPGGRIGQYF.

The V gene is TRBV29-1, the J gene TRBJ1-3; 8 nucleotides line up with TRBD1. V lost 6 bases, J lost 8 bases, and 6 bases stayed unmatched. The CDR3 totals 12 residues. Per the germline V gene, CDR1 is SQVTM and CDR2 is ANQGSEA. This CDR3 is CSVSQGADTIYF. CDR3 in DNA: TGCAGCGTATCTCAGGGGGCGGACACCATATATTTT.

The chain links TRBV18 to TRBJ2-7; TRBD1 aligns across 11 bases. Germline V lookup: CDR1 KGHSH, CDR2 LQKENI. This CDR3 has 15 residues. Losses at the gene ends were 3 bases for V and 4 bases for J; bases not matched to a gene: 5. The CDR3 here is CASSPSGQGVYEQYF. The CDR3 DNA follows: TGTGCCAGCTCACCGTCGGGACAGGGGGTTTACGAGCAGTACTTC.

This clone was detected once. Here the CDR3 reads CASIRQGGNEQFF. The CDR3 DNA is TGTGCCAGCATTCGACAGGGGGGAAATGAGCAGTTCTTC. This chain uses TRBV11-2 with TRBJ2-1; TRBD1 aligns across 9 bases. This CDR3 spans 13 amino acids. Germline values: CDR1 SGHAT, CDR2 FQNNGV. The V and J ends lost 7 bases and 7 bases, in that order; junction bases with no gene match: 5.

This chain uses TRBV4-1 with TRBJ2-1; TRBD1 or TRBD2 may be the D gene (6 bases each). With 2 bases removed from V and 13 bases from J, the gap between germline ends came to 9 bases. From germline, CDR1 is MGHRA and CDR2 YSYEKL. The CDR3 extends over 11 amino acids. The CDR3: CASSQLGGQFF. CDR3 nucleotides: TGCGCCAGCAGCCAATTGGGGGGCCAGTTCTTC.

This chain connects TRBV6-5 to TRBJ2-3, with unresolved D. V shed 2 bases and J shed 4 bases, with 7 bases lying between them. CDR3 length: 13 residues. Germline V lookup: CDR1 MNHEY, CDR2 SVGAGI. Here the CDR3 reads CASSYPDADTQYF. DNA of the CDR3: TGTGCCAGCAGTTACCCTGACGCAGATACGCAGTATTTT.

The V call is TRBV9, the J call TRBJ2-7, with TRBD2 matching 10 bases. V shed 2 bases, J shed 6 bases, and the junction held 11 bases outside the gene matches. Germline V gene sequence: CDR1 SGDLS, CDR2 YYNGEE. The CDR3 runs 16 residues. CDR3 bases: TGTGCCAGCAGCGTCCTATCCGGGACTAGCGCTGCCGAGCAGTACTTC. It is translated as CASSVLSGTSAAEQYF.

This chain uses TRBV21-1 with TRBJ1-1. TRBV21-1 is noted as a pseudogene. The CDR3 sequence is 18 residues long. DNA of the CDR3: TGTGCCAGCAGCAAAGAAGAGGCGGGTAGACGGAAGAACACTGAAGCTTTCTTT. This gives the protein CASSKEEAGRRKNTEAFF.

This clone appeared a few times. The genes are TRBV29-1 and TRBJ1-1; D unclear. The germline V gene has CDR1 SQVTM and CDR2 ANQGSEA. This CDR3 is built from 13 residues. The ends were cut back, 4 bases at V and 4 bases at J, with 13 bases in the middle. CDR3 coding DNA: TGCAGCGTTGTACGCCAGGACGGCACTGAAGCTTTCTTT. Its translation is CSVVRQDGTEAFF. Full variable domain (missing parts from reference TRBV29-1 and TRBJ1-1): SAVISQKPSRDICQRGTSLTIQCQVDSQVTMMFWYRQQPGQSLTLIATANQGSEATYESGFVIDKFPISRPNLTFSTLTVSNMSPEDSSIYLCSVVRQDGTEAFFGQGTRLTVV.

The V gene is TRBV15, the J gene TRBJ2-7; D perhaps matches TRBD1 (6 bases). V shed 1 base and J shed 2 bases, with 15 bases lying between them. CDR1 LNHNV and CDR2 YYDKDF come from the germline V gene (reference sequence). CDR3 length: 16 residues. DNA for the CDR3: TGTGCCACCAGCAGAGGGGGGCAGGGCACGCCCTACGAGCAGTACTTC. Amino acids: CATSRGGQGTPYEQYF.

Concerning this clone itself: This sample also contains other DNA sequences that code for the same CDR3. The J gene is TRBJ2-1, the V gene TRBV15; TRBD2 matches 7 bases. This CDR3 contains 15 residues. Losses at the gene ends were 0 bases for V and 4 bases for J; bases not matched to a gene: 3. From germline, CDR1 is LNHNV and CDR2 YYDKDF (reference sequence). The CDR3 spells CATSRDRGSYNEQFF. CDR3 DNA sequence: TGTGCCACCAGCAGAGATCGCGGGAGTTACAATGAGCAGTTCTTC. The full variable domain, rest sourced from reference TRBV15 and TRBJ2-1, is DAMVIQNPRYQVTQFGKPVTLSCSQTLNHNVMYWYQQKSSQAPKLLFHYYDKDFNNEADTPDNFQSRRPNTSFCFLDIRSPGLGDTAMYLCATSRDRGSYNEQFFGPGTRLTVL.

The genes are TRBV30 and TRBJ1-1; D gene unclear. With 3 bases removed from V and 1 base from J, the gap between germline ends came to 12 bases. Germline lookup yields CDR1 GTSNPN and CDR2 SVGIG (reference sequence). The CDR3 is 14 amino acids. CDR3 protein: CAWRKSFSNTEAFF. DNA of the CDR3: TGTGCCTGGAGGAAGAGTTTTTCGAACACTGAAGCTTTCTTT.

The chain links TRBV7-8 to TRBJ2-2; tentative D call: TRBD2 (6 bases). The CDR3 has 14 residues. Germline V gene lookup returns CDR1 SGHVS and CDR2 FQNEAQ. V lost 1 base to trimming and J lost 7 bases, with 10 bases between them. The CDR3 DNA is TGTGCCAGCAGCTTAGGCGGGGTAATCGGGGAGCTGTTTTTT. It encodes CASSLGGVIGELFF.

The gene calls are TRBV18 and TRBJ1-1; D is undetermined. The CDR3 runs 14 residues. Germline assignment: CDR1 KGHSH and CDR2 LQKENI. Trimming cost V 1 base and J 1 base, with 7 bases left between them. The CDR3 coding sequence is TGTGCCAGCTCACCACTAGAACGGAACACTGAAGCTTTCTTT. Protein: CASSPLERNTEAFF.

V gene TRBV30 combines with J gene TRBJ2-2, with TRBD2 matching 7 bases. CDR3 length equals 14 residues. Germline values: CDR1 GTSNPN, CDR2 SVGIG (reference sequence). The ends lost 8 bases at V and 5 bases at J; junction bases unmatched: 11. The CDR3 loop is CAQVSGLETGELFF. In DNA, the CDR3 is TGTGCCCAAGTTAGCGGGCTGGAGACCGGGGAGCTGTTTTTT.

This clone occurred once. V gene TRBV27 combines with J gene TRBJ2-7; TRBD1 aligns across 7 bases. This CDR3 comprises 15 residues. Germline trimming cut 2 bases from V and 2 bases from J; bases unmatched to any gene: 6. Germline V gene data show CDR1 as MNHEY and CDR2 as SMNVEV (reference sequence). CDR3 in DNA: TGTGCCAGCAGTTTAAAGTGGGACAGTACCTACGAGCAGTACTTC. It yields the protein CASSLKWDSTYEQYF.

The rearrangement joins TRBV27 to TRBJ1-4; TRBD1 aligns across 7 bases. Losses at the gene ends were 2 bases for V and 10 bases for J; bases not matched to a gene: 13. Germline values: CDR1 MNHEY, CDR2 SMNVEV (reference sequence). The CDR3 contains 16 residues. CDR3 sequence: CASSLGGGQLIAKLFF. In nucleotides, the CDR3 is TGTGCCAGCAGTTTAGGAGGGGGACAGCTCATTGCAAAACTGTTTTTT.

In this sample, this clone turned up once. The chain employs TRBV7-9 and TRBJ2-4; D might be TRBD2 (5 bases). V lost 2 bases, J lost 4 bases, and 9 bases lay in between. CDR3 size: 14 residues. Germline-derived CDR1 and CDR2 are SEHNR and FQNEAQ (reference sequence). CDR3 sequence (DNA): TGTGCCAGCAGCTTATATCCGGGGAAAAACATTCAGTACTTC. This sequence encodes CASSLYPGKNIQYF.